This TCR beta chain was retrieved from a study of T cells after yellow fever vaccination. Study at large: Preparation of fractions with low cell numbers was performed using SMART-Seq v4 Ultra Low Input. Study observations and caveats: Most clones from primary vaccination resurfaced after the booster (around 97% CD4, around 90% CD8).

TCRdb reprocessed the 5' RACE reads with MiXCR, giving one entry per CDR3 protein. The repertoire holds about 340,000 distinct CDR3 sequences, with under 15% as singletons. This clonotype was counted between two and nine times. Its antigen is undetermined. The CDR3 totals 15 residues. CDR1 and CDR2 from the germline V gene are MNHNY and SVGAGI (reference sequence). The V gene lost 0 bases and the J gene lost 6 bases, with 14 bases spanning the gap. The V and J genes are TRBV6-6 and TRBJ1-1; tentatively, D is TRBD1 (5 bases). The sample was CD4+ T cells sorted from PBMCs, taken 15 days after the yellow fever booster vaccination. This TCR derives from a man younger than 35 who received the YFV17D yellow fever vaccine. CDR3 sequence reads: CASSYSRTFLAEAFF. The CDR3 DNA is TGTGCCAGCAGTTACTCGAGGACATTCCTAGCTGAAGCTTTCTTT.